This T cell receptor beta chain came from a study of human T cells and chemical hapten exposure. Using its own MiXCR run on the RACE reads, TCRdb lists one record per CDR3 protein. The sample holds about 82,000 distinct CDR3 sequences, 7% to 9% seen once. Time point indicated: healthy volunteer bleed at 6 weeks. Blood, whole and unfractionated, served as the source for total RNA extraction. This clonotype was recorded many times. The antigen is undetermined. V was cut by 2 bases and J by 3 bases, with 14 bases left in between. The CDR3 sequence is 15 residues long. Per the germline V gene, CDR1 is MNHEY and CDR2 is SMNVEV (reference sequence). Whole-study findings and limits: With DPC sensitization, TCRs exceeding 1 in 1000 frequency showed no change.

The sample taken for sequencing was whole blood. This receptor was obtained from a male donor in good health. Some clones in this sample may be carry-over from other donors' samples. The V and J genes are TRBV27 and TRBJ2-7, with a tentative D call TRBD2 (6 bases). CDR3 amino acids: CASSLRREGIYEQYF. In DNA, the CDR3 is TGTGCCAGCAGTTTAAGGAGGGAAGGAATCTACGAGCAGTACTTC.